The rows below give T cell receptor beta chains drawn from one sample of a study of shared clonotypes between healthy human individuals. Some clones are missing from TCRdb's copy, which holds only in-frame ones; the method was immunoSEQ multiplex PCR. Of 2 million to 2.5 million clones in the sample, 85% to 95% were seen once. Sequencing input: naive CD4+ T cells from PBMCs. Source of these receptors: a man between 18 and 29 years old in good health. Some clones in this sample may be carry-over from other donors' samples. Each CDR3 is given with its conserved first and last residue. A D gene is named only where the DNA matches it firmly. Some rows have no size entry. The others give once, few or many, or a class for an expanded clone.

TRBV5-4	.	TRBJ2-3	.	TGTGCCAGCAGCTTAGATGTGACAGATACGCAGTATTTT	CASSLDVTDTQYF
TRBV7-2	.	TRBJ2-7	.	TGTGCCAGCAGGGGGGCTTCCTCCTACGAGCAGTACTTC	CASRGASSYEQYF
TRBV7-3	.	TRBJ2-1	.	TGTGCCAGCAGTCCCGTTTGGGGGACCCCTAATGAGCAGTTCTTC	CASSPVWGTPNEQFF
TRBV29-1	.	TRBJ2-7	once	TGCAGCGTAGCGCCGGGCCCTCCCTACGAGCAGTACTTC	CSVAPGPPYEQYF
TRBV9	TRBD1	TRBJ2-3	.	TGTGCCAGCAGCCCCCGACAGGGTTGGGGCACAGATACGCAGTATTTT	CASSPRQGWGTDTQYF
TRBV15	.	TRBJ2-2	.	TGTGCCACCACCCAGATTCAGGGCCCCGGGGAGCTGTTTTTT	CATTQIQGPGELFF
TRBV18	.	TRBJ1-5	.	TGTGCCAGCTCACCCTCCTTAGATCAGCCCCAGCATTTT	CASSPSLDQPQHF
TRBV14	TRBD1	TRBJ1-4	.	TGTGCCAGCAGTCGGTGGACAGGGACTAATGAAAAACTGTTTTTT	CASSRWTGTNEKLFF
TRBV18	TRBD1	TRBJ2-5	.	TGTGCCAGCTCACCGACCACAGGGGGCGCGGAGACCCAGTACTTC	CASSPTTGGAETQYF
TRBV19	.	TRBJ2-3	.	TGTGCCAGCGGGACCTGGGGCACAGATACGCAGTATTTT	CASGTWGTDTQYF
TRBV5-4	TRBD1	TRBJ2-5	.	TGTGCCAGCAGCTTGGGAGGGGGCCAACGGGAGACCCAGTACTTC	CASSLGGGQRETQYF
TRBV30	.	TRBJ2-7	.	TGTGCCTGGAGTGTACAGTCCTACGAGCAGTACTTC	CAWSVQSYEQYF
TRBV6-1	.	TRBJ2-4	.	TGTGCCAGCAGTGTGGAGGAGGTAGCCAAAAACATTCAGTACTTC	CASSVEEVAKNIQYF
TRBV9	.	TRBJ2-5	.	TGTGCCAGCAGCGTAGCTACGCAAGAGACCCAGTACTTC	CASSVATQETQYF
TRBV4-1	.	TRBJ2-6	.	TGCGCCAGCAGCCAAGGGGACACGGACTCTGGGGCCAACGTCCTGACTTTC	CASSQGDTDSGANVLTF
TRBV5-6	.	TRBJ1-2	.	TGTGCCAGCAGCTTGAGGGAGAACTATGGCTACACCTTC	CASSLRENYGYTF
TRBV5-1	TRBD2	TRBJ2-3	.	TGCGCCAGCAGCTTGATCCCAACTAGCGGAGTCGGTGAGGCAGATACGCAGTATTTT	CASSLIPTSGVGEADTQYF
TRBV5-6	TRBD1	TRBJ1-2	.	TGTGCCAGCAGCCGAACGGGACAGAACTATGGCTACACCTTC	CASSRTGQNYGYTF
TRBV6-5	TRBD2	TRBJ2-1	.	TGTGCCAGCAGTTACCTGCGGAGGGAGGGCAATGAGCAGTTCTTC	CASSYLRREGNEQFF
TRBV19	.	TRBJ2-6	.	TGTGCCAGTAGTAGAGTCTCCTCTGGGGCCAACGTCCTGACTTTC	CASSRVSSGANVLTF
TRBV27	TRBD2	TRBJ2-7	.	TGTGCCAGCAGTTTACTAGCGGGAAGCTCCTACGAGCAGTACTTC	CASSLLAGSSYEQYF
TRBV4-1	.	TRBJ2-1	.	TGCGCCAGCAGCCGGAACCGACAGGCCTCCTACAATGAGCAGTTCTTC	CASSRNRQASYNEQFF
TRBV18	.	TRBJ1-1	.	TGTGCCAGCTCACCGACCGACAGAATTGAAGCTTTCTTT	CASSPTDRIEAFF